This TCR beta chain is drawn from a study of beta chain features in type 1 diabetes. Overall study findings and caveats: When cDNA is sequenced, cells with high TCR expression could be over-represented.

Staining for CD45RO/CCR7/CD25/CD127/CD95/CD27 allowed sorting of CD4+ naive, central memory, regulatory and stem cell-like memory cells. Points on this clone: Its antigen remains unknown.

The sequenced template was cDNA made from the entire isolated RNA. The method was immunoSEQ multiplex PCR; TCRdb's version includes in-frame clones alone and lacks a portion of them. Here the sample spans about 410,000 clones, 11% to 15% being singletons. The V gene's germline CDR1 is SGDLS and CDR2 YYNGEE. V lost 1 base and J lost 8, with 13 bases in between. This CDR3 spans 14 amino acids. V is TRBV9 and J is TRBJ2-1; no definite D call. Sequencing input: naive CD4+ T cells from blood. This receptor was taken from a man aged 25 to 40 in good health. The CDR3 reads CASSVSSSAHEQFF. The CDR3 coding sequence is TGTGCCAGCAGCGTATCCAGCTCAGCCCATGAGCAGTTCTTC.